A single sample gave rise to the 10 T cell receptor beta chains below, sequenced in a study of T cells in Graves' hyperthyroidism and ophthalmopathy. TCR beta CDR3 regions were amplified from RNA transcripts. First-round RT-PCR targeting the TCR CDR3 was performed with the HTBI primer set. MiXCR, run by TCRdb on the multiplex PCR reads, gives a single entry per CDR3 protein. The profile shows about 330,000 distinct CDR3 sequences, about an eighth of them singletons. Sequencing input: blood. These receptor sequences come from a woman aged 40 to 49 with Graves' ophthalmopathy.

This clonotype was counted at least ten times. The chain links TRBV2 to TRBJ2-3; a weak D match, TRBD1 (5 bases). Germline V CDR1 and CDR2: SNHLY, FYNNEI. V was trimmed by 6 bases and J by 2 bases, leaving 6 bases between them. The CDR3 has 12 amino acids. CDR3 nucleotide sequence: TGTGCCAGCAGAGGGGACACAGATACGCAGTATTTT. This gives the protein CASRGDTDTQYF.

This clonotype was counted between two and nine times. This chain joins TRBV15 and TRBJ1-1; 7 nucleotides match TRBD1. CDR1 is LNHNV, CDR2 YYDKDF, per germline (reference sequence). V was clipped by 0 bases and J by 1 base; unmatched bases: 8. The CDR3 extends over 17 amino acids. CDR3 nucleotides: TGTGCCACCAGCAGAGATATTCTGGGACAGTGGAACACTGAAGCTTTCTTT. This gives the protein CATSRDILGQWNTEAFF.

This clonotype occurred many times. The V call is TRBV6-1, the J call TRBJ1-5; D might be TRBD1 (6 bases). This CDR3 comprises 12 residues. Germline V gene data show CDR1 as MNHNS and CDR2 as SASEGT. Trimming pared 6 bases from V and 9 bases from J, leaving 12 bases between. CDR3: CASRAGVWPQHF. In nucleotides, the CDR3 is TGTGCCAGCAGGGCAGGGGTATGGCCCCAGCATTTT.

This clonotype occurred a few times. The CDR3 sequence: CASCRQGMGNEQFF. The CDR3 region has the DNA TGTGCCAGCTGCCGACAGGGGATGGGCAATGAGCAGTTCTTC. The V call is TRBV27, the J call TRBJ2-1; 8 bases line up with TRBD1. The CDR3 totals 14 residues. Germline assignment: CDR1 MNHEY and CDR2 SMNVEV (reference sequence). The junction had 9 bases not matched to a gene; V was cut back by 8 bases and J by 6 bases.

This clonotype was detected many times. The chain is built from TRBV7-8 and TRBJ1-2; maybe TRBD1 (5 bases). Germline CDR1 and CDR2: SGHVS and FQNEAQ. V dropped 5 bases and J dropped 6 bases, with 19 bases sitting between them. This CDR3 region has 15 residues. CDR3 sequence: CASSPRRGRANGYTF. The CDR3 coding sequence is TGTGCCAGCAGCCCTCGGCGGGGGAGGGCGAATGGCTACACCTTC.

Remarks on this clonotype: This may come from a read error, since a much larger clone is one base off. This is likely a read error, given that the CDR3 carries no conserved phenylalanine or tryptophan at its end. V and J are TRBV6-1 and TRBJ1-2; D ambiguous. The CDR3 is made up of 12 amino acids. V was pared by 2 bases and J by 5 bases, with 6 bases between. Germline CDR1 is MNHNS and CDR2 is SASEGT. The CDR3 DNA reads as TGTGCCAGCAGTGAATCCGGGTATGGCTACACCCTC. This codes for CASSESGYGYTL.

CDR3 nucleotide sequence: TGTGCCAGCAGCGTACAACCGGGCGGTTTTAGCTATGGCTACACCTTC. Translating it yields CASSVQPGGFSYGYTF. The chain carries TRBV9 and TRBJ1-2, with D unresolved. Germline CDR1 is SGDLS and CDR2 is YYNGEE. The V gene lost 1 base and the J gene lost 4 bases, with 17 bases spanning the gap. The CDR3 totals 16 residues.

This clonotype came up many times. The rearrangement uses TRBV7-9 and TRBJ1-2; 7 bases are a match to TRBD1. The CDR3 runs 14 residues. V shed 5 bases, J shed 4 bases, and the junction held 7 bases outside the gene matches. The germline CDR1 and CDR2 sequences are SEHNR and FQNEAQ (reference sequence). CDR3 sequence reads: CASSQQGIGYGYTF. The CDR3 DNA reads TGTGCCAGCAGCCAACAGGGGATCGGCTATGGCTACACCTTC.

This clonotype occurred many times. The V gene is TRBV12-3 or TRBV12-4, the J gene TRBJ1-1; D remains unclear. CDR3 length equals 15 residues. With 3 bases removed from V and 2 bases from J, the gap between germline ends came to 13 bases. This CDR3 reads CASSFYERVNTEAFF. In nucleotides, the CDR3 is TGTGCCAGCAGTTTTTATGAAAGGGTCAACACTGAAGCTTTCTTT.

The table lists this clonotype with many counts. Here the CDR3 DNA reads TGTGCCAGTAGTTCCGCTGACGGTACTGAAGCTTTCTTT. This codes for CASSSADGTEAFF. This chain joins TRBV19 and TRBJ1-1, with D uncertain. The germline V and J ends were trimmed by 5 bases and 5 bases, with 12 bases remaining between them. This CDR3 is built from 13 residues. Germline V lookup: CDR1 LNHDA, CDR2 SQIVND (reference sequence).